A selection of T cell receptor beta chains follows, all from one sample in a study of CD8 T cells in Susac syndrome. From the immunoSEQ multiplex PCR reads, TCRdb called clonotypes with MiXCR, one entry per CDR3 protein. Of more than 70,000 distinct CDR3 sequences listed, about 93% were seen once; the top ten hold 0.25% to 0.4%. Sequences were obtained from CD8+ T cells from PBMCs. These receptors originate from a human donor in good health. Each CDR3 is given with its conserved first and last residue. D genes are given only for firm matches. Not every row has a clone size; where given, it reads once, few, many or a size class.

v_call: TRBV14; clone_size: .; d_call: .; j_call: TRBJ1-2; cdr3_length: 15; cdr3_nt: TGTGCCAGCAGTCGCAACAGCAATGTGAACTATGGCTACACCTTC; cdr3_aa: CASSRNSNVNYGYTF
v_call: TRBV11-2; clone_size: .; d_call: .; j_call: TRBJ2-7; cdr3_length: 15; cdr3_nt: TGTGCCAGCAGCTCCACCCCGGCAGGGGCCCCCGAGCAGTACTTC; cdr3_aa: CASSSTPAGAPEQYF
v_call: TRBV7-9; clone_size: .; d_call: .; j_call: TRBJ1-1; cdr3_length: 16; cdr3_nt: TGTGCCAGCAGCTTATCTCCAGTACTCCTGAACACTGAAGCTTTCTTT; cdr3_aa: CASSLSPVLLNTEAFF
v_call: TRBV20-1; clone_size: .; d_call: TRBD1; j_call: TRBJ2-7; cdr3_length: 14; cdr3_nt: TGCAGTGCTAGCTACAGGGGCTCTTCCTACGAGCAGTACTTC; cdr3_aa: CSASYRGSSYEQYF
v_call: TRBV9; clone_size: once; d_call: TRBD1; j_call: TRBJ1-3; cdr3_length: 15; cdr3_nt: TGTGCCAGCAGCGGTGGACAGGGGGCTGGAAACACCATATATTTT; cdr3_aa: CASSGGQGAGNTIYF
v_call: TRBV3-1; clone_size: .; d_call: TRBD2; j_call: TRBJ2-5; cdr3_length: 15; cdr3_nt: TGTGCCAGCAGCCAGGGACTAGCGGGGAAAGAGACCCAGTACTTC; cdr3_aa: CASSQGLAGKETQYF
v_call: TRBV4-1; clone_size: .; d_call: .; j_call: TRBJ1-2; cdr3_length: 14; cdr3_nt: TGCGCCAGCAGCCAAGTCAGGCAGGGTGAAGGCTACACCTTC; cdr3_aa: CASSQVRQGEGYTF
v_call: TRBV5-6; clone_size: .; d_call: TRBD2; j_call: TRBJ2-7; cdr3_length: 14; cdr3_nt: TGTGCCAGCAGCTCCGGACTAGCGGACTACGAGCAGTACTTC; cdr3_aa: CASSSGLADYEQYF
v_call: TRBV30; clone_size: .; d_call: .; j_call: TRBJ2-2; cdr3_length: 14; cdr3_nt: TGTGCCTGTTCCGGGACTTTTAACACCGGGGAGCTGTTTTTT; cdr3_aa: CACSGTFNTGELFF
v_call: TRBV7-8; clone_size: .; d_call: .; j_call: TRBJ2-5; cdr3_length: 14; cdr3_nt: TGTGCCAGCAGCTTATCGACGGGCCAAGAGACCCAGTACTTC; cdr3_aa: CASSLSTGQETQYF
v_call: TRBV9; clone_size: .; d_call: .; j_call: TRBJ2-7; cdr3_length: 16; cdr3_nt: TGTGCCAGCAGCGTAGCTCACCTTAGCAGATCCTACGAGCAGTACTTC; cdr3_aa: CASSVAHLSRSYEQYF
v_call: TRBV13; clone_size: .; d_call: .; j_call: TRBJ1-5; cdr3_length: 14; cdr3_nt: TGTGCCAGCAGCTTAGGCCCGGGAGATCAGCCCCAGCATTTT; cdr3_aa: CASSLGPGDQPQHF
v_call: TRBV7-2; clone_size: .; d_call: TRBD2; j_call: TRBJ2-1; cdr3_length: 15; cdr3_nt: TGTGCCAGCAGCTTCGCAGCGGGGGCCTACAATGAGCAGTTCTTC; cdr3_aa: CASSFAAGAYNEQFF
v_call: TRBV6-5; clone_size: .; d_call: .; j_call: TRBJ1-1; cdr3_length: 14; cdr3_nt: TGTGCCAGCAGTTACGGGGCATGGAACACTGAAGCTTTCTTT; cdr3_aa: CASSYGAWNTEAFF
v_call: TRBV29-1; clone_size: .; d_call: .; j_call: TRBJ1-2; cdr3_length: 10; cdr3_nt: TGCAGCGTTGAGGCGGAGGGCTACACCTTC; cdr3_aa: CSVEAEGYTF
v_call: TRBV15; clone_size: .; d_call: .; j_call: TRBJ2-3; cdr3_length: 13; cdr3_nt: TGTGCCACCAGCAGACCAAACACAGATACGCAGTATTTT; cdr3_aa: CATSRPNTDTQYF
v_call: TRBV27; clone_size: .; d_call: .; j_call: TRBJ2-7; cdr3_length: 13; cdr3_nt: TGTGCCAGCAGTCCGGGACCCCCCTACGAGCAGTACTTC; cdr3_aa: CASSPGPPYEQYF
v_call: TRBV7-2; clone_size: few; d_call: .; j_call: TRBJ2-7; cdr3_length: 14; cdr3_nt: TGTGCCAGCAGCTCAGGAGGGGAAATCTACGAGCAGTACTTC; cdr3_aa: CASSSGGEIYEQYF
v_call: TRBV5-6; clone_size: .; d_call: .; j_call: TRBJ1-1; cdr3_length: 13; cdr3_nt: TGTGCCAGCAGCCCACGGCCCGAGACTGAAGCTTTCTTT; cdr3_aa: CASSPRPETEAFF
v_call: TRBV20-1; clone_size: once; d_call: .; j_call: TRBJ1-1; cdr3_length: 11; cdr3_nt: TGCAGCCCTGAACCGAACACTGAAGCTTTCTTT; cdr3_aa: CSPEPNTEAFF
v_call: TRBV7-9; clone_size: .; d_call: .; j_call: TRBJ2-2; cdr3_length: 15; cdr3_nt: TGTGCCAGCAGCTTATGGGTCATCGGCACCGGGGAGCTGTTTTTT; cdr3_aa: CASSLWVIGTGELFF
v_call: TRBV28; clone_size: .; d_call: .; j_call: TRBJ1-2; cdr3_length: 16; cdr3_nt: TGTGCCAGCAGCCCCCCTCACCCGGGGGATAACTATGGCTACACCTTC; cdr3_aa: CASSPPHPGDNYGYTF
v_call: TRBV7-2; clone_size: .; d_call: .; j_call: TRBJ2-1; cdr3_length: 12; cdr3_nt: TGTGCCAGCACAGGACAGTACAATGAGCAGTTCTTC; cdr3_aa: CASTGQYNEQFF
v_call: TRBV20-1; clone_size: .; d_call: .; j_call: TRBJ2-1; cdr3_length: 11; cdr3_nt: TGCAGTGCTAGAGTTCCCCAGGGGTTCGGCTTC; cdr3_aa: CSARVPQGFGF
v_call: TRBV11-2; clone_size: .; d_call: TRBD2; j_call: TRBJ2-3; cdr3_length: 17; cdr3_nt: TGTGCCAGCAGCTTAGATCTTCCTAGCGGGGGCCGGGATACGCAGTATTTT; cdr3_aa: CASSLDLPSGGRDTQYF
v_call: TRBV23-1; clone_size: .; d_call: .; j_call: TRBJ1-3; cdr3_length: 16; cdr3_nt: TGCGCCAGCAGTCACCCCGAGGGACGCTCTGGAAACACCATATATTTT; cdr3_aa: CASSHPEGRSGNTIYF
v_call: TRBV4-1; clone_size: .; d_call: TRBD1; j_call: TRBJ2-7; cdr3_length: 15; cdr3_nt: TGCGCCAGCAGCCAAGACCAGGGGGTAACCTACGAGCAGTACTTC; cdr3_aa: CASSQDQGVTYEQYF
v_call: TRBV25-1; clone_size: .; d_call: .; j_call: TRBJ2-5; cdr3_length: 14; cdr3_nt: TGTGCCAGCAGCCGGCGGGGCTACCAAGAGACCCAGTACTTC; cdr3_aa: CASSRRGYQETQYF
v_call: TRBV5-6; clone_size: .; d_call: TRBD2; j_call: TRBJ2-7; cdr3_length: 16; cdr3_nt: TGTGCCAGCAGCCCCGGATGGGGGCGGGGGGGCTACGAGCAGTACTTC; cdr3_aa: CASSPGWGRGGYEQYF
v_call: TRBV19; clone_size: .; d_call: .; j_call: TRBJ1-1; cdr3_length: 11; cdr3_nt: TGTGCCGCCGGGGTGAACACTGAAGCTTTCTTT; cdr3_aa: CAAGVNTEAFF
v_call: TRBV12-5; clone_size: .; d_call: .; j_call: TRBJ2-7; cdr3_length: 10; cdr3_nt: TGTGCTAGTGGTTTAAACGAGCAGTACTTC; cdr3_aa: CASGLNEQYF
v_call: TRBV25-1; clone_size: .; d_call: .; j_call: TRBJ1-2; cdr3_length: 16; cdr3_nt: TGTGCCAGCAGTGACCCGGGCCCCCCAGGGAGCTATGGCTACACCTTC; cdr3_aa: CASSDPGPPGSYGYTF
v_call: TRBV18; clone_size: .; d_call: TRBD2; j_call: TRBJ2-3; cdr3_length: 16; cdr3_nt: TGTGCCAGCTCACCAGCAGCTAGCGGGGTCACAGATACGCAGTATTTT; cdr3_aa: CASSPAASGVTDTQYF
v_call: TRBV29-1; clone_size: .; d_call: .; j_call: TRBJ1-2; cdr3_length: 12; cdr3_nt: TGCAGCGTTGAGGGAGGGGAGGATGGCTACACCTTC; cdr3_aa: CSVEGGEDGYTF
v_call: TRBV2; clone_size: .; d_call: .; j_call: TRBJ2-3; cdr3_length: 12; cdr3_nt: TGTGCCAGCATTCAGCCCGGGGATACGCAGTATTTT; cdr3_aa: CASIQPGDTQYF
v_call: TRBV27; clone_size: .; d_call: .; j_call: TRBJ2-3; cdr3_length: 13; cdr3_nt: TGTGCCAGCAGTTCCTTATCTCAGATCTCACCGTATTTT; cdr3_aa: CASSSLSQISPYF
v_call: TRBV5-8; clone_size: .; d_call: .; j_call: TRBJ2-7; cdr3_length: 12; cdr3_nt: TGTGCCAGCAGCTTAAGGTCCTACGAGCAGTACTTC; cdr3_aa: CASSLRSYEQYF
v_call: TRBV2; clone_size: .; d_call: .; j_call: TRBJ2-7; cdr3_length: 12; cdr3_nt: TGTGCCAGCAGAAACCCGAACTACGAGCAGTACTTC; cdr3_aa: CASRNPNYEQYF
v_call: TRBV5-4; clone_size: .; d_call: .; j_call: TRBJ2-2; cdr3_length: 15; cdr3_nt: TGTGCCAGCAGCTTGAAGGTGGGGGAGGCCGGGGAGCTGTTTTTT; cdr3_aa: CASSLKVGEAGELFF
v_call: TRBV4-1; clone_size: .; d_call: .; j_call: TRBJ2-2; cdr3_length: 16; cdr3_nt: TGCGCCAGCAGCCGCTACTGGGCAGAGAACACCGGGGAGCTGTTTTTT; cdr3_aa: CASSRYWAENTGELFF
v_call: TRBV4-1; clone_size: .; d_call: .; j_call: TRBJ2-1; cdr3_length: 11; cdr3_nt: TGCGCCAGCAGATCAAACAATGAGCAGTTCTTC; cdr3_aa: CASRSNNEQFF
v_call: TRBV6-5; clone_size: .; d_call: .; j_call: TRBJ1-5; cdr3_length: 15; cdr3_nt: TGTGCCAGCAGTTACTCAGCGGGGGCAGGGCAGCCCCAGCATTTT; cdr3_aa: CASSYSAGAGQPQHF
v_call: TRBV7-6; clone_size: .; d_call: .; j_call: TRBJ2-7; cdr3_length: 13; cdr3_nt: TGTGCCAGCAGTCCCTCCGATGGGTACGCACAGTACTTC; cdr3_aa: CASSPSDGYAQYF
v_call: TRBV7-9; clone_size: .; d_call: .; j_call: TRBJ2-2; cdr3_length: 13; cdr3_nt: TGTGCCAGCAGCTTAGTTGGACTCGGGGAGCTGTTTTTT; cdr3_aa: CASSLVGLGELFF
v_call: TRBV6-5; clone_size: once; d_call: .; j_call: TRBJ2-7; cdr3_length: 16; cdr3_nt: TGTGCCAGCAGTTACTCGAAGAGGGACATGTCCTACGAGCAGTACTTC; cdr3_aa: CASSYSKRDMSYEQYF
v_call: TRBV7-9; clone_size: .; d_call: .; j_call: TRBJ2-5; cdr3_length: 16; cdr3_nt: TGTGCCAGCAGCTCGGCGGGGCTCCAGTACCAAGAGACCCAGTACTTC; cdr3_aa: CASSSAGLQYQETQYF
v_call: TRBV19; clone_size: .; d_call: TRBD1; j_call: TRBJ1-2; cdr3_length: 15; cdr3_nt: TGTGCCAGTACCCCGAAAGGGACCAGGGGGTATGGCTACACCTTC; cdr3_aa: CASTPKGTRGYGYTF
v_call: TRBV7-8; clone_size: .; d_call: TRBD1; j_call: TRBJ1-1; cdr3_length: 15; cdr3_nt: TGTGCCAGCAGCTTATGGGACAGGGTTAACACTGAAGCTTTCTTT; cdr3_aa: CASSLWDRVNTEAFF
v_call: TRBV4-1; clone_size: once; d_call: .; j_call: TRBJ2-7; cdr3_length: 15; cdr3_nt: TGCGCCAGCAGCCAAGTTCCAGGGCCAGCCTACGAGCAGTACTTC; cdr3_aa: CASSQVPGPAYEQYF
v_call: TRBV11-2; clone_size: .; d_call: TRBD1; j_call: TRBJ2-7; cdr3_length: 15; cdr3_nt: TGTGCCAGCAGCTCGTGGACAGGAGCCCTTTACGAGCAGTACTTC; cdr3_aa: CASSSWTGALYEQYF
v_call: TRBV20-1; clone_size: .; d_call: TRBD1; j_call: TRBJ1-1; cdr3_length: 12; cdr3_nt: TGCAGTCTTATAGGGGGCGCTCCGGAAGCTTTCTTT; cdr3_aa: CSLIGGAPEAFF
v_call: TRBV20-1; clone_size: .; d_call: .; j_call: TRBJ1-2; cdr3_length: 14; cdr3_nt: TGCAGTGCCAAGTACCCACGGTTAAACTATGGCTACACCTTC; cdr3_aa: CSAKYPRLNYGYTF
v_call: TRBV4-2; clone_size: .; d_call: .; j_call: TRBJ1-1; cdr3_length: 13; cdr3_nt: TGTGCCAGCAGCCAAGGAGCTGTCACTGAAGCTTTCTTT; cdr3_aa: CASSQGAVTEAFF